The T cell receptor (beta chain) under discussion was sequenced for a study of T cells in Graves' hyperthyroidism and ophthalmopathy. There were TCR beta CDR3 regions amplified from RNA transcripts. First-round RT-PCR targeting the TCR CDR3 was performed with the HTBI primer set. TCRdb redid the calling of the multiplex PCR reads with MiXCR, one entry per CDR3 protein. The sample carries about 370,000 distinct CDR3 sequences, 13% to 15% recorded once. This clonotype showed up just a few times. Clinicians diagnosed patients from clinical symptoms, serum thyroxine and TRAb, thyroid ultrasound and orbital computed tomography. Germline values: CDR1 SQVTM, CDR2 ANQGSEA. CDR3 size: 17 residues. V lost 6 bases, J lost 8 bases, and 15 bases stayed unmatched.

The rearrangement joins TRBV29-1 to TRBJ2-1; 14 nucleotides agree with TRBD2. The origin of this receptor is an older woman with Graves' ophthalmopathy. Source material: blood. The CDR3 DNA sequence: TGCAGCGTCGCCGGGACTAGCGGGAGAGTAGGGGGCGATGAGCAGTTCTTC. Protein product: CSVAGTSGRVGGDEQFF.